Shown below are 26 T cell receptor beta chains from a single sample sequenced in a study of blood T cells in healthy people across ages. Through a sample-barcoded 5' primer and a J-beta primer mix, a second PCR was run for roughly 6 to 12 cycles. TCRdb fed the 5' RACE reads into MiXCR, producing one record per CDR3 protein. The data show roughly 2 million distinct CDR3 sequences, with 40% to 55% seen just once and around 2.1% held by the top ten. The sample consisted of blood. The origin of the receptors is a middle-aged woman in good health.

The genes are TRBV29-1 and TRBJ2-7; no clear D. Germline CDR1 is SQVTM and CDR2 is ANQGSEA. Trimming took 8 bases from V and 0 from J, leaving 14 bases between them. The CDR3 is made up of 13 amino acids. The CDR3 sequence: CSFLGYGSYEQYF. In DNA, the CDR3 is TGCAGCTTCCTGGGGTACGGCTCCTACGAGCAGTACTTC.

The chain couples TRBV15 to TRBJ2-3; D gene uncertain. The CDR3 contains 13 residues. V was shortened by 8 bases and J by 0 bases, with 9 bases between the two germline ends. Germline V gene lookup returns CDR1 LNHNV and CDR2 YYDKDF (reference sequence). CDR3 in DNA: TGTGCCACCCGGCCGACTAGCACAGATACGCAGTATTTT. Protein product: CATRPTSTDTQYF.

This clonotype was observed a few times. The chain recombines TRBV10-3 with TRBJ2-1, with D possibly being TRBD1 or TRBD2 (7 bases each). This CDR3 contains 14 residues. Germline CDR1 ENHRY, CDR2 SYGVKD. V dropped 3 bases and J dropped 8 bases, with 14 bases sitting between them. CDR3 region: CAISEGLGGDEQFF. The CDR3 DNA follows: TGTGCCATCAGTGAAGGACTAGGGGGCGATGAGCAGTTCTTC.

CDR3 nucleotide sequence: TGTGCCAGCAGTTTAGCCCCCGACAGGGTGGTTGGCTACACCTTC. Its translation is CASSLAPDRVVGYTF. This chain connects TRBV12-3 or TRBV12-4 to TRBJ1-2; 7 bases are a match to TRBD1. Trimming removed 0 bases from V and 7 bases from J; junction bases left unmatched: 8. The CDR3 has 15 amino acids.

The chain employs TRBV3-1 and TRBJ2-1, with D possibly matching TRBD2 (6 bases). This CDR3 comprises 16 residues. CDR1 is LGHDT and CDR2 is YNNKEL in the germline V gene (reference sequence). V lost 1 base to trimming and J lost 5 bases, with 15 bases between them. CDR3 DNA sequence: TGTGCCAGCAGCCAAGGTTTCTGGGGGGATAACAATGAGCAGTTCTTC. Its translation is CASSQGFWGDNNEQFF.

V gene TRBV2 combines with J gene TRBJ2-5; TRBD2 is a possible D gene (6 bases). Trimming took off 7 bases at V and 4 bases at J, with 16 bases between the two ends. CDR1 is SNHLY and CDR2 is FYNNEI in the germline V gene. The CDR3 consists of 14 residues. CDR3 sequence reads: CASTLDRGGETQYF. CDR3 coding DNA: TGTGCCAGCACCCTAGATAGGGGAGGAGAGACCCAGTACTTC.

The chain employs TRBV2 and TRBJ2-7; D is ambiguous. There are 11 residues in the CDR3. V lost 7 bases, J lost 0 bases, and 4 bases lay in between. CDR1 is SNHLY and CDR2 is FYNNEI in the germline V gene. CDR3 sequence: CASILSYEQYF. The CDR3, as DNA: TGTGCCAGCATTCTCTCCTACGAGCAGTACTTC.

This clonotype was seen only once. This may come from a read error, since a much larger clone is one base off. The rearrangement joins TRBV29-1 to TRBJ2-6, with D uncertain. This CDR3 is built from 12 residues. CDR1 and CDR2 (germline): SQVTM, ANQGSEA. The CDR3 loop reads CSVVSVANVLTF. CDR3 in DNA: TGCAGCGTGGTCTCTGTGGCCAACGTCCTGACTTTC.

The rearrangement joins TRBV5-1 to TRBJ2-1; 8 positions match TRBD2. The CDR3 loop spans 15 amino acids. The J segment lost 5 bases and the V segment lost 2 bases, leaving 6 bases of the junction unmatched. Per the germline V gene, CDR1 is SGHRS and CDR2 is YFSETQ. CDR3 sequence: CASSFSGGYNNEQFF. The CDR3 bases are TGCGCCAGCAGCTTCTCGGGGGGGTATAACAATGAGCAGTTCTTC.

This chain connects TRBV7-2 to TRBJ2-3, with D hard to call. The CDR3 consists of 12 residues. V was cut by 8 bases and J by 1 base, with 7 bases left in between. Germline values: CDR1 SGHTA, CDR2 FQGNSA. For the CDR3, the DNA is TGTGCCAGCGAATACGGCACAGATACGCAGTATTTT. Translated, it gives CASEYGTDTQYF.

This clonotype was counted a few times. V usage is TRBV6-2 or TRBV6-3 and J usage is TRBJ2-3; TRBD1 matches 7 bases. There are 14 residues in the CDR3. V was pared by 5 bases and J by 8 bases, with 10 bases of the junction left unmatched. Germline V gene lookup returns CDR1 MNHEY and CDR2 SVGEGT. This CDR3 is CASSTPPGGGTQYF. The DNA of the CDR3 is TGTGCCAGCAGTACACCCCCAGGGGGTGGTACGCAGTATTTT.

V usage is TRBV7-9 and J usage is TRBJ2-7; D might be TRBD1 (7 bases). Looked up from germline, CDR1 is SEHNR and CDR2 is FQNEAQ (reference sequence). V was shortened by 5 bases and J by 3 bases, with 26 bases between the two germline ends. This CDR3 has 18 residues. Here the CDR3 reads CASSAGKGQNIPFYEQYF. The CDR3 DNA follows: TGTGCCAGCAGCGCGGGGAAGGGACAGAACATACCCTTCTACGAGCAGTACTTC. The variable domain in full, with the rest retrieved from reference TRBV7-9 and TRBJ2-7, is DTGVSQNPRHKITKRGQNVTFRCDPISEHNRLYWYRQTLGQGPEFLTYFQNEAQLEKSRLLSDRFSAERPKGSFSTLEIQRTEQGDSAMYLCASSAGKGQNIPFYEQYFGPGTRLTVT.

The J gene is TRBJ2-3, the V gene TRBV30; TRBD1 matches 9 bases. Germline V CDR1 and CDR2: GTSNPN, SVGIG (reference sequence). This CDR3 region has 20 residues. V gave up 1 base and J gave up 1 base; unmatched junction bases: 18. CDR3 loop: CAWSGGLTGGAELGTDTQYF. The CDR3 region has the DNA TGTGCCTGGAGTGGGGGGCTAACAGGGGGCGCGGAATTAGGCACAGATACGCAGTATTTT. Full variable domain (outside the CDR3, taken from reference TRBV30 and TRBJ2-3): SQTIHQWPATLVQPVGSPLSLECTVEGTSNPNLYWYRQAAGRGLQLLFYSVGIGQISSEVPQNLSASRPQDRQFILSSKKLLLSDSGFYLCAWSGGLTGGAELGTDTQYFGPGTRLTVL.

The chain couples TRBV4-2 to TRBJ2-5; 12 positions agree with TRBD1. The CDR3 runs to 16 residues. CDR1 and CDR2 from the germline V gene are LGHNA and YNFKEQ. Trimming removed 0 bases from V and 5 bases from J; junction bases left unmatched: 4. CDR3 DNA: TGTGCCAGCAGCCAAGACGGGACAGGGGGCCGGGAGACCCAGTACTTC. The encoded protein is CASSQDGTGGRETQYF.

The CDR3 DNA sequence: TGTGCCAGCAGTTACGCATCCTACAATGAGCAGTTCTTC. The encoded protein is CASSYASYNEQFF. This chain joins TRBV6-5 and TRBJ2-1; no reliable D call. Germline CDR1 and CDR2: MNHEY and SVGAGI. V was clipped by 2 bases and J by 1 base, with 3 bases between them. The CDR3 contains 13 residues.

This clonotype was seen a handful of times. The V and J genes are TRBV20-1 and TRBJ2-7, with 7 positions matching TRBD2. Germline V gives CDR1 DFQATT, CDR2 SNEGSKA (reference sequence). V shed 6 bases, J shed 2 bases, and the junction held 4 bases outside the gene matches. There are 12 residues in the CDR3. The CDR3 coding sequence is TGCAGTGCCACCGGACTAGCCTACGAGCAGTACTTC. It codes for CSATGLAYEQYF.

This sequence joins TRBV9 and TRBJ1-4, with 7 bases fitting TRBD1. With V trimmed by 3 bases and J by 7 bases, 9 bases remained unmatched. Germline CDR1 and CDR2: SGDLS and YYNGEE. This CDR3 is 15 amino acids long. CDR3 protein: CASSAPGTAVEKLFF. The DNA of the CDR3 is TGTGCCAGCAGCGCCCCCGGGACAGCGGTTGAAAAACTGTTTTTT.

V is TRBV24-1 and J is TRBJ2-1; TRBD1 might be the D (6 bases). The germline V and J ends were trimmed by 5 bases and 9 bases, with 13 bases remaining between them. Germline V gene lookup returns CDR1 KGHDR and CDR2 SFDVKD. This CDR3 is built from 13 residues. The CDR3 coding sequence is TGTGCCACCAGTGTCGATTCGACAGGTGAGCAGTTCTTC. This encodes CATSVDSTGEQFF.

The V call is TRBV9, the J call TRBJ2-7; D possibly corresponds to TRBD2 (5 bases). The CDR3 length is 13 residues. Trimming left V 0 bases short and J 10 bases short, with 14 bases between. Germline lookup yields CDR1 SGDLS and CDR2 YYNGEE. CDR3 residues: CASSVGIGDDQYF. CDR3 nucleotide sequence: TGTGCCAGCAGCGTAGGAATCGGGGATGACCAGTACTTC.

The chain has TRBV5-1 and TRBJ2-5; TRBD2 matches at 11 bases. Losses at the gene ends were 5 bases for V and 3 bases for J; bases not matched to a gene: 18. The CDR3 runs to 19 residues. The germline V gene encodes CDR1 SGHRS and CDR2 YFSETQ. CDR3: CASRSLSGGAAPSKETQYF. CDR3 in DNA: TGCGCCAGCAGAAGTCTTAGCGGGGGGGCTGCTCCCTCAAAAGAGACCCAGTACTTC.

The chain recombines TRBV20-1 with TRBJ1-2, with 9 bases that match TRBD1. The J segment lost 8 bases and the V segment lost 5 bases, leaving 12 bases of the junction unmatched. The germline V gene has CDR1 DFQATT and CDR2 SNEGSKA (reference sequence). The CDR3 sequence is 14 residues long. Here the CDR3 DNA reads TGCAGTGCTGGACCCGGACAGGGGCTCCGAGGCTACACCTTC. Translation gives CSAGPGQGLRGYTF.

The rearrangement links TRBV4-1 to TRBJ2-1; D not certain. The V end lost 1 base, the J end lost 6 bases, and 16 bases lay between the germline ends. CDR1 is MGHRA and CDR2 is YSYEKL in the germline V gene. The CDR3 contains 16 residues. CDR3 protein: CASSQVLAKEINEQFF. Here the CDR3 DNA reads TGCGCCAGCAGCCAAGTGCTCGCGAAGGAGATCAATGAGCAGTTCTTC.

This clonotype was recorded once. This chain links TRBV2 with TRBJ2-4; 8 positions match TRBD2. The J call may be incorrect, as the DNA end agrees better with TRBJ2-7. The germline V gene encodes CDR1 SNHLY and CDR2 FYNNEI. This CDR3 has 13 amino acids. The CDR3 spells CASTIGRGGEQYF. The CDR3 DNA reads TGTGCCAGCACTATAGGACGGGGGGGCGAGCAGTACTTC.

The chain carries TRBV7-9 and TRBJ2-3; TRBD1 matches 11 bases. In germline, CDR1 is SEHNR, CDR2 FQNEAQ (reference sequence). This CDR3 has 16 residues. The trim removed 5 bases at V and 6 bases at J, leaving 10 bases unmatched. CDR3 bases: TGTGCCAGCAGCGCCCTTGGGACAGGGGGTAAGGATACGCAGTATTTT. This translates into CASSALGTGGKDTQYF.

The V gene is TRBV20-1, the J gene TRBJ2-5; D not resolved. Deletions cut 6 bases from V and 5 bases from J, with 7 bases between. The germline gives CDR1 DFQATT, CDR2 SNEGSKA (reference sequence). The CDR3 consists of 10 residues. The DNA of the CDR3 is TGCAGTGCCCAGGTGGAGACCCAGTACTTC. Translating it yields CSAQVETQYF.

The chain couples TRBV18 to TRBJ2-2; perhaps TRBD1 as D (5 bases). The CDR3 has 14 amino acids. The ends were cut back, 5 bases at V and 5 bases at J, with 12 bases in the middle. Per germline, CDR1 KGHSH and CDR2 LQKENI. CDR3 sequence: CASSSQKGTGELFF. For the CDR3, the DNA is TGTGCCAGCTCATCTCAAAAGGGGACCGGGGAGCTGTTTTTT.